The source of this TCR beta chain is a study of shared clonotypes between healthy human individuals. General observations from the study: Naive subsets tended to show greater estimated richness than memory subsets. Clonotypes shared by all four donors outscored non-shared clonotypes in generation probability.

About this clone itself: Its antigen is unknown.

Repertoires were generated with immunoSEQ multiplex PCR, while TCRdb's copy carries only in-frame clones and drops some. The sample lists over 2,000,000 clones, over 85% occurring once. CDR3 length equals 15 residues. Cells designated naive CD8 were CD45RO-negative and were positively selected for CCR7, with terminally differentiated effector memory CD45RA+ cells excluded. Donors had no recently reported acute infections or vaccinations and were HIV-negative. This chain connects TRBV21-1 to TRBJ2-5; the table's D call, TRBD2, was not checked against the DNA. TRBV21-1 has pseudogene status. The receptor was derived from a man aged 18 to 35 in good health. Some clones in this sample may be carry-over from other donors' samples. The sample taken for sequencing was naive CD8+ T cells from PBMCs. Written as DNA, the CDR3 is TGTGCCAGCAGCAGCGGGACTAGCGGAAAAGAGACCCAGTACTTC. Protein sequence: CASSSGTSGKETQYF.